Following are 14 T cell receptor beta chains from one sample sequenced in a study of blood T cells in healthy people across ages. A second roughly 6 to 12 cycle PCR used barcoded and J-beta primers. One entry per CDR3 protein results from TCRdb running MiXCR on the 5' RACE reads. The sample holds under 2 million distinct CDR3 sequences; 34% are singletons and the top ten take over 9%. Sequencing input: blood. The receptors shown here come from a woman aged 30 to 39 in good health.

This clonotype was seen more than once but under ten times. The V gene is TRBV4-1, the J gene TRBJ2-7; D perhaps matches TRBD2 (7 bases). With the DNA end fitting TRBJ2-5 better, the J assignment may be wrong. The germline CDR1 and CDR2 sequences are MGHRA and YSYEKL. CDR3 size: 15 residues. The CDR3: CASSQEGGGQGTQYF. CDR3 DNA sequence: TGCGCCAGCAGCCAAGAGGGGGGGGGGCAGGGGACCCAGTACTTC.

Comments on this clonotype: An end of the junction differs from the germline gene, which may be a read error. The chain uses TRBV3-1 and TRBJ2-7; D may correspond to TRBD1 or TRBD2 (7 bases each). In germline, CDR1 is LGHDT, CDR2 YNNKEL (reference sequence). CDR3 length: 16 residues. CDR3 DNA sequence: TGTGCCGGCAGCCCGACGATGACAGGGAGGGCCTACGAGCAGTACTTC. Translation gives CAGSPTMTGRAYEQYF.

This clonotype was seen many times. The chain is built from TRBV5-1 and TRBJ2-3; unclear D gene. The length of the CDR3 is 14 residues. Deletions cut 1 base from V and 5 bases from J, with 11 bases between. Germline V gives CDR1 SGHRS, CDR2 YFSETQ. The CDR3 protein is CASSLTTNKDTQYF. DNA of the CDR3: TGCGCCAGCAGCTTGACTACGAATAAAGATACGCAGTATTTT.

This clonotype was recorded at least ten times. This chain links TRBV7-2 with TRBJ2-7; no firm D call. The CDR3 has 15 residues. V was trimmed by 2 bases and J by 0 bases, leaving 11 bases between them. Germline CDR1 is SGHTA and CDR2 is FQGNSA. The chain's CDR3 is CASSLSWGGSYEQYF. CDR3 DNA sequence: TGTGCCAGCAGCTTAAGTTGGGGTGGCTCCTACGAGCAGTACTTC.

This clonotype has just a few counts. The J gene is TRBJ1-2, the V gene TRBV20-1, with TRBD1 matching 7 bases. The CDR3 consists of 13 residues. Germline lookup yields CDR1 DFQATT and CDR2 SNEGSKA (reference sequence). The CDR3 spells CGVKTGTAYGYTF. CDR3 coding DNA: TGCGGAGTAAAAACCGGGACAGCCTATGGCTACACCTTC.

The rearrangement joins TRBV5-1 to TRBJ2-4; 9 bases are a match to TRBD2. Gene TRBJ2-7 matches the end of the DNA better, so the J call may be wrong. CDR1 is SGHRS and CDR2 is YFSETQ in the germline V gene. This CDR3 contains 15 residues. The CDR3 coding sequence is TGCGCCAGCAGCCCTCGGGCTAGCGGGAATTACGAGCAGTACTTC. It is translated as CASSPRASGNYEQYF.

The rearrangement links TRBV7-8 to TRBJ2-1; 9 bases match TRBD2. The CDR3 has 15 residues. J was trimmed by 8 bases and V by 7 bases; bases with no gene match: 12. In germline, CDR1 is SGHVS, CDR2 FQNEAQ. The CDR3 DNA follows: TGTGCCAGCATTGCGGAGCGGGGGGTAGGTGATGAGCAGTTCTTC. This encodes CASIAERGVGDEQFF.

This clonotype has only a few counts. CDR3 coding DNA: TGTGCCAGCGGAGGCTCGGCGGCGGATCCTGAGCAGTTCTTC. This encodes CASGGSAADPEQFF. This rearrangement joins TRBV6-2 or TRBV6-3 to TRBJ2-1, with a tentative D call TRBD2 (5 bases). The CDR3 is 14 amino acids. Germline V CDR1 and CDR2: MNHEY, SVGEGT. With 8 bases removed from V and 9 bases from J, the gap between germline ends came to 20 bases.

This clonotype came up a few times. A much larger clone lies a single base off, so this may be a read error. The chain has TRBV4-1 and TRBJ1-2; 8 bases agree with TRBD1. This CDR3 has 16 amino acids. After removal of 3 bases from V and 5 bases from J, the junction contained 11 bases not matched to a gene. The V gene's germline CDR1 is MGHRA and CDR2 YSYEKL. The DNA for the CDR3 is TGCGCCAGCAGCCAGGAGGGGATGACAGGGGAATATGGCTACACCTTC. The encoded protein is CASSQEGMTGEYGYTF.

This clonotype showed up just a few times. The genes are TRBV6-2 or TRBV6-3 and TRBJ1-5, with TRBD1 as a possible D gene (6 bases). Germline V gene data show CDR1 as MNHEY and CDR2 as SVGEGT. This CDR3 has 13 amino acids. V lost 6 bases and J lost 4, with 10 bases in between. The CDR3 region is CASRRQVNQPQHF. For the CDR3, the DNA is TGTGCCAGCAGACGACAGGTGAATCAGCCCCAGCATTTT.

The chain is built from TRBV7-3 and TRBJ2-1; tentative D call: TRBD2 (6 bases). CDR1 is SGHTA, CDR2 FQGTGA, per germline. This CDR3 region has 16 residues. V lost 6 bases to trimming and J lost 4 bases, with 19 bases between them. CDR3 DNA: TGTGCCAGCAGTTTGTCCGGGACTGGCAATTACAATGAGCAGTTCTTC. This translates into CASSLSGTGNYNEQFF. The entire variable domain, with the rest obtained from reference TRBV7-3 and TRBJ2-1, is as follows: GAGVSQTPSNKVTEKGKYVELRCDPISGHTALYWYRQSLGQGPEFLIYFQGTGAADDSGLPNDRFFAVRPEGSVSTLKIQRTERGDSAVYLCASSLSGTGNYNEQFFGPGTRLTVL.

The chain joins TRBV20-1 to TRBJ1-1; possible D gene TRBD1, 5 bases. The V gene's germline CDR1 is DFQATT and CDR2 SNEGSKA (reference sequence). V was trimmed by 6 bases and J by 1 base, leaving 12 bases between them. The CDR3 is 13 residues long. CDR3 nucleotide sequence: TGCAGTGCCCCGGACGGGGCGAACACTGAAGCTTTCTTT. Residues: CSAPDGANTEAFF.

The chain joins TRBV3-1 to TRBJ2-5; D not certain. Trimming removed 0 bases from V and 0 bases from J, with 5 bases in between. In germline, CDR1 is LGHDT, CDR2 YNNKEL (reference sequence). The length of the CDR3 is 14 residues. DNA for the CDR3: TGTGCCAGCAGCCAAGAAGCGCACCAAGAGACCCAGTACTTC. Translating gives CASSQEAHQETQYF.

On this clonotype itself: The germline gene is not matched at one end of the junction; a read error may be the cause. The CDR3 loop is CANSPRRDTYGYTF. The CDR3 nucleotides read TGTGCCAACAGTCCGCGTAGGGATACTTATGGCTACACCTTC. V and J are TRBV27 and TRBJ1-2; D gene ambiguous. Germline CDR1 and CDR2: MNHEY and SMNVEV (reference sequence). This CDR3 has 14 residues.